This T cell receptor beta chain was documented in a study of blood T cells in healthy people across ages. Points from the study as a whole: Among long-lived donors, naive CD4+ cells were more numerous and diversity higher than in aged donors. Unsorted PBMC material precluded a definitive naive versus antigen-experienced comparison.

Of note for this clonotype: Antigen specificity is unknown.

The authors extracted at least 6 micrograms of total RNA per sample. V lost 5 bases, J lost 4 bases, and 9 bases lay in between. This CDR3 spans 12 amino acids. CDR1 LGHNT and CDR2 FRNRAP come from the germline V gene. A second PCR, run for about 6 to 11 cycles, used a sample-barcoded 5' primer plus a J-beta primer mix. Sequencing recovered at least 2.5 million CDR3-containing paired-end reads from each sample. TCRdb processed the 5' RACE reads anew with MiXCR; each CDR3 protein has one entry. The sample lists about 760,000 distinct CDR3 sequences, 56% occurring once. The genes are TRBV12-5 and TRBJ2-7; D remains unclear. Material for sequencing was blood. This clonotype was obtained from a man aged 40-49 years in good health. The chain's CDR3 is CASGPQVYEQYF. The CDR3, as DNA: TGTGCTAGTGGTCCCCAGGTTTACGAGCAGTACTTC.